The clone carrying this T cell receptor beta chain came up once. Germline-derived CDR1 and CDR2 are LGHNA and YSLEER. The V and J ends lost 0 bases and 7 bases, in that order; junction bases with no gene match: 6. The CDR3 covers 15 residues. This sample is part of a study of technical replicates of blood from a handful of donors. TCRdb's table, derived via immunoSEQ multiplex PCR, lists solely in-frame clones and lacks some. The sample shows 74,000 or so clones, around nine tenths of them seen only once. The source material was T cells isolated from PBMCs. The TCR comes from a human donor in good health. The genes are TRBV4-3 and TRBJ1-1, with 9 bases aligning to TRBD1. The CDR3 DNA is TGCGCCAGCAGCCAAGAGGGACAGGGAGACGGTGAAGCTTTCTTT. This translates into CASSQEGQGDGEAFF.